This paragraph reports one T cell receptor (beta chain). V lost 2 bases to trimming and J lost 0 bases, with 10 bases between them. The CDR3 runs 16 residues. Germline V gene sequence: CDR1 LGHNA, CDR2 YNFKEQ. Sequenced by immunoSEQ multiplex PCR; TCRdb stores in-frame clones only, minus some. Found here are approximately 50,000 clones, about 85% of them singletons; the top ten hold roughly 20%. The entry originates in a study of T cell responses to AZD1222 COVID-19 vaccine. J is TRBJ2-2 and V is TRBV4-2; a weak D match, TRBD1 (7 bases). This specimen was peripheral blood, taken on day 0 of MenACWY control vaccination. This receptor was identified in an adult in good health. The chain's CDR3 is CASSQRGTANTGELFF. The CDR3 DNA reads TGTGCCAGCAGCCAACGCGGGACAGCGAACACCGGGGAGCTGTTTTTT.